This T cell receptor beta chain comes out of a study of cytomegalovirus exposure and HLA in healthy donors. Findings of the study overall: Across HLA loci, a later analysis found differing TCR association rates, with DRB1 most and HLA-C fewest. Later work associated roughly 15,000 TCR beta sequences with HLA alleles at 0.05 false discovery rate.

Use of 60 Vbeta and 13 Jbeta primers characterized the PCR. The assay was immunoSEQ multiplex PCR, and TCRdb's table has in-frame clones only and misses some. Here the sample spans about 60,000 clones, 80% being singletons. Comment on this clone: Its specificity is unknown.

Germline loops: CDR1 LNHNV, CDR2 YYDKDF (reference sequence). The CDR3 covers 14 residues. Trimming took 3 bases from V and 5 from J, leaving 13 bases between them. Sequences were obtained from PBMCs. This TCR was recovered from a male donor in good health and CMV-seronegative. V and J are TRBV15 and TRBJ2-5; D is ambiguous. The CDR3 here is CATSSDSPHETQYF. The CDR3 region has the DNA TGTGCCACCAGCAGCGATAGCCCCCATGAGACCCAGTACTTC.